Below, one T cell receptor (beta chain) is given with its context. This sample is drawn from a study of post-analysis software for immune sequencing data. TCR beta libraries were prepared from cDNA with unique molecular identifiers. TCRdb analysed the PCR reads with MiXCR anew, one entry per CDR3 protein. The sample yields around 700,000 distinct CDR3 sequences, about 60% seen once. Source material: blood. The receptor was isolated from a girl aged 2-10 years with multiple sclerosis.

CDR3: CASGLGSTGNVDIQYF. CDR3 nucleotides: TGTGCTAGTGGTTTGGGCTCGACAGGGAACGTGGACATTCAGTACTTC. This sequence joins TRBV12-5 and TRBJ2-4; 7 nucleotides match TRBD1. Germline values: CDR1 LGHNT, CDR2 FRNRAP. The CDR3 is 16 residues long. Trimming cost V 1 base and J 8 bases; bases outside gene matches: 11.